Below, 26 T cell receptor beta chains from the same sample are listed, as sequenced in a study of T cells after posttransplantation cyclophosphamide. TCRdb's table, derived via immunoSEQ multiplex PCR, lists solely in-frame clones and lacks some. In the table there are about 4,600 clones, 65% to 90% of which are singletons. Treatment was busulfan-fludarabine conditioning, a marrow graft, and cyclophosphamide on days +3 and +4. This material consisted of PBMCs, taken 86 days after allogeneic stem cell transplant with posttransplant cyclophosphamide. All receptors derive from a male patient aged 45 to 59 who received an allogeneic stem cell transplant from an unrelated donor, was CMV-positive, and had acute GVHD only. T cells may partly derive from the graft donor.

This clone was seen a single time. This chain links TRBV2 with TRBJ1-6; D not certain. With 6 bases removed from V and 8 bases from J, the gap between germline ends came to 17 bases. The CDR3 is made up of 15 amino acids. Germline V gene lookup returns CDR1 SNHLY and CDR2 FYNNEI. The CDR3 protein is CASRRGIFIDSPLHF. The DNA of the CDR3 is TGTGCCAGCAGACGAGGGATATTCATTGATTCACCCCTCCACTTT.

The chain recombines TRBV11-3 with TRBJ2-2, with D perhaps TRBD2 (6 bases). V gave up 4 bases and J gave up 1 base, with 10 bases separating them. In germline, CDR1 is SGHNT, CDR2 YENEEA. The CDR3 is 15 amino acids. DNA of the CDR3: TGTGCCAGCAGCTCCCGGGAGATGAACACCGGGGAGCTGTTTTTT. Translating gives CASSSREMNTGELFF.

CDR3 DNA sequence: TGTGCCAGTAGTATAGCCGGACTAAACGGGATTTCACCCCTCCACTTT. Translation gives CASSIAGLNGISPLHF. The gene calls are TRBV19 and TRBJ1-6; D is unclear. This CDR3 comprises 16 residues. The V and J ends lost 1 base and 9 bases respectively, with 16 bases between them. From germline, CDR1 is LNHDA and CDR2 SQIVND (reference sequence). Variable domain in full (rest from reference TRBV19 and TRBJ1-6): DGGITQSPKYLFRKEGQNVTLSCEQNLNHDAMYWYRQDPGQGLRLIYYSQIVNDFQKGDIAEGYSVSREKKESFPLTVTSAQKNPTAFYLCASSIAGLNGISPLHFGNGTRLTVT.

V is TRBV29-1 and J is TRBJ1-1, with no clear D. Between the trimmed V and J ends, which lost 7 bases and 7 bases, there was a span of 16 bases. The CDR3 consists of 12 residues. Germline CDR1 SQVTM, CDR2 ANQGSEA. CDR3 sequence reads: CSAQTPEVEAFF. The CDR3 coding sequence is TGCAGCGCCCAGACCCCCGAGGTTGAAGCTTTCTTT.

This clone was recorded only once. The genes are TRBV28 and TRBJ2-5; TRBD1 aligns across 10 bases. Germline V gene lookup returns CDR1 MDHEN and CDR2 SYDVKM. This CDR3 region has 15 residues. With V trimmed by 3 bases and J by 1 base, 2 bases remained unmatched. The CDR3 DNA is TGTGCCAGCAGTTTTGGGGACAGGGGCCAAGAGACCCAGTACTTC. Translating gives CASSFGDRGQETQYF. Variable domain in full (rest from reference TRBV28 and TRBJ2-5): DVKVTQSSRYLVKRTGEKVFLECVQDMDHENMFWYRQDPGLGLRLIYFSYDVKMKEKGDIPEGYSVSREKKERFSLILESASTNQTSMYLCASSFGDRGQETQYFGPGTRLLVL.

This chain's CDR3 is CASSPGLGSTDTQYF. The CDR3 region has the DNA TGTGCCAGCAGTCCAGGACTAGGAAGCACAGATACGCAGTATTTT. The genes are TRBV28 and TRBJ2-3, with 7 bases matching TRBD2. J was trimmed by 0 bases and V by 5 bases; bases with no gene match: 5. CDR3 length: 15 amino acids. The germline V gene has CDR1 MDHEN and CDR2 SYDVKM.

The gene calls are TRBV29-1 and TRBJ1-1; a weak D match, TRBD1 (5 bases). Germline-derived CDR1 and CDR2 are SQVTM and ANQGSEA. The CDR3 is 11 amino acids. V lost 7 bases, J lost 8 bases, and 14 bases lay in between. Written as DNA, the CDR3 is TGCAGCGCCAGGGATCAGGGAGAAGCTTTCTTT. Translation: CSARDQGEAFF. The entire variable domain, with the rest obtained from reference TRBV29-1 and TRBJ1-1, is as follows: SAVISQKPSRDICQRGTSLTIQCQVDSQVTMMFWYRQQPGQSLTLIATANQGSEATYESGFVIDKFPISRPNLTFSTLTVSNMSPEDSSIYLCSARDQGEAFFGQGTRLTVV.

The V gene is TRBV5-1, the J gene TRBJ1-5; tentatively, D is TRBD1 (6 bases). The germline CDR1 and CDR2 sequences are SGHRS and YFSETQ. This CDR3 region has 14 residues. V was pared by 0 bases and J by 2 bases, with 6 bases between. CDR3 amino acids: CASSLEGGNQPQHF. CDR3 DNA: TGCGCCAGCAGCTTGGAGGGGGGCAATCAGCCCCAGCATTTT.

The chain couples TRBV11-3 to TRBJ2-2, with TRBD1 as a possible D gene (5 bases). Trimming took 7 bases from V and 8 from J, leaving 14 bases between them. Germline V gene data show CDR1 as SGHNT and CDR2 as YENEEA. This CDR3 is 13 amino acids long. The CDR3 bases are TGTGCCAGCACCCTAGGGGTGGAAGGGGAGCTGTTTTTT. Translation gives CASTLGVEGELFF. Variable domain in full (rest from reference TRBV11-3 and TRBJ2-2): EAGVVQSPRYKIIEKKQPVAFWCNPISGHNTLYWYLQNLGQGPELLIRYENEEAVDDSQLPKDRFSAERLKGVDSTLKIQPAELGDSAVYLCASTLGVEGELFFGEGSRLTVL.

V is TRBV5-1 and J is TRBJ2-7, with D possibly being TRBD1 (7 bases). The CDR3 has 14 residues. CDR1 and CDR2 (germline): SGHRS, YFSETQ. Trimming removed 4 bases at V and 2 bases at J, with 13 bases between. This chain's CDR3 is CASSIPGGTYEQYF. CDR3 nucleotide sequence: TGCGCCAGCAGCATTCCAGGGGGGACCTACGAGCAGTACTTC.

The chain combines TRBV29-1 with TRBJ2-2; D not resolved. CDR3 length: 13 residues. V was clipped by 5 bases and J by 2 bases, with 9 bases between them. CDR1 is SQVTM, CDR2 ANQGSEA, per germline. The CDR3 spells CSVKSENTGELFF. CDR3 nucleotide sequence: TGCAGCGTTAAAAGCGAAAACACCGGGGAGCTGTTTTTT.

Here the CDR3 DNA reads TGCGCCAGCAGCCAAGGTCAGGTCCAAACTAACTATGGCTACACCTTC. It translates to CASSQGQVQTNYGYTF. The V and J genes are TRBV4-1 and TRBJ1-2, with D unclear. The CDR3 length is 16 residues. From germline, CDR1 is MGHRA and CDR2 YSYEKL. V was shortened by 1 base and J by 0 bases, with 12 bases between the two germline ends.

The chain uses TRBV4-2 and TRBJ1-1; TRBD1 is a possible D gene (5 bases). This CDR3 has 19 residues. The V end lost 0 bases, the J end lost 0 bases, and 20 bases lay between the germline ends. CDR1 LGHNA and CDR2 YNFKEQ come from the germline V gene. CDR3 loop: CASSQDRRGKGILNTEAFF. CDR3 coding DNA: TGTGCCAGCAGCCAAGATCGTCGCGGCAAGGGGATTTTGAACACTGAAGCTTTCTTT.

The J gene is TRBJ1-6, the V gene TRBV11-2; D unclear. Trimming shortened V by 4 bases and J by 2 bases, and 12 bases separated the two germline ends. The CDR3 covers 16 residues. Per germline, CDR1 SGHAT and CDR2 FQNNGV. The CDR3 is CASSSNGPAYNSPLHF. The CDR3 DNA sequence: TGTGCCAGCAGCTCGAATGGGCCTGCCTATAATTCACCCCTCCACTTT.

This chain uses TRBV5-8 with TRBJ1-5; tentative D call: TRBD1 (6 bases). V was cut by 5 bases and J by 0 bases, with 18 bases left in between. Germline lookup yields CDR1 SGHTS and CDR2 YDEGEE. This CDR3 comprises 17 residues. The CDR3 DNA follows: TGTGCCAGCAGTTTCCGGCCAGGGGAATATAGCAATCAGCCCCAGCATTTT. Protein product: CASSFRPGEYSNQPQHF.

This sequence joins TRBV29-1 and TRBJ2-2, with D maybe TRBD1 (6 bases). The CDR3 is 12 residues long. With 6 bases removed from V and 5 bases from J, the gap between germline ends came to 10 bases. Germline values: CDR1 SQVTM, CDR2 ANQGSEA. The CDR3 coding sequence is TGCAGCGTGCGCGGACAGACCGGGGAGCTGTTTTTT. Its protein is CSVRGQTGELFF.

The chain combines TRBV2 with TRBJ1-5; D might be TRBD1 (5 bases). Between the trimmed V and J ends, which lost 2 bases and 8 bases, there was a span of 13 bases. There are 14 residues in the CDR3. Germline loops: CDR1 SNHLY, CDR2 FYNNEI. The CDR3 DNA reads TGTGCCAGCAGTGAACAGGGAAACCGGGAGCCCCAGCATTTT. This gives the protein CASSEQGNREPQHF.

The chain uses TRBV6-1 and TRBJ1-5, with D tentatively TRBD1 (6 bases). CDR3 length equals 15 residues. Trimming removed 0 bases at V and 2 bases at J, with 8 bases between. CDR1 MNHNS and CDR2 SASEGT come from the germline V gene. In DNA form, the CDR3 reads TGTGCCAGCAGTGAAGCCAGGGGTGGCAATCAGCCCCAGCATTTT. Protein sequence: CASSEARGGNQPQHF.

V and J are TRBV11-3 and TRBJ2-7, with 10 bases matching TRBD1. V trimming: 2 bases; J trimming: 2 bases; junction bases outside the gene matches: 3. Germline assignment: CDR1 SGHNT and CDR2 YENEEA. This CDR3 is 15 amino acids long. The CDR3 reads CASSLPGQGAYEQYF. DNA of the CDR3: TGTGCCAGCAGCTTACCCGGACAGGGGGCCTACGAGCAGTACTTC.

The chain's CDR3 is CASSLEWVGGATSYEQYF. CDR3 nucleotides: TGTGCCAGCAGCTTAGAATGGGTTGGCGGGGCGACCTCCTACGAGCAGTACTTC. The gene calls are TRBV7-8 and TRBJ2-7; D perhaps matches TRBD2 (6 bases). With 1 base removed from V and 0 bases from J, the gap between germline ends came to 19 bases. Germline V lookup: CDR1 SGHVS, CDR2 FQNEAQ. The CDR3 sequence is 18 residues long.

V usage is TRBV25-1 and J usage is TRBJ1-6; no reliable D call. The CDR3 contains 12 residues. The ends were cut back, 0 bases at V and 14 bases at J, with 8 bases in the middle. Germline-derived CDR1 and CDR2 are MGHDK and SYGVNS. In nucleotides, the CDR3 is TGTGCCAGCAGTGAATATCCGGCGGCCCTCCACTTT. Translated, it gives CASSEYPAALHF.

The chain joins TRBV15 to TRBJ1-6; the D is unclear. V shed 0 bases and J shed 9 bases, with 12 bases lying between them. The CDR3 is 15 residues long. Germline CDR1 is LNHNV and CDR2 is YYDKDF (reference sequence). The CDR3 DNA follows: TGTGCCACCAGCAGAGATCCTGAGGGTGGTTCACCCCTCCACTTT. Protein product: CATSRDPEGGSPLHF.

The chain employs TRBV6-4 and TRBJ2-1, with TRBD2 as a possible D gene (6 bases). The V gene lost 5 bases and the J gene lost 5 bases, with 22 bases spanning the gap. The germline V gene has CDR1 MRHNA and CDR2 SNTAGT. This CDR3 has 17 residues. DNA for the CDR3: TGTGCCAGCAGTAGGACCTCCGGGACTGCTGTAGACAATGAGCAGTTCTTC. The encoded protein is CASSRTSGTAVDNEQFF.

The rearrangement links TRBV28 to TRBJ2-7; possible D gene TRBD2, 6 bases. This CDR3 contains 12 residues. Per the germline V gene, CDR1 is MDHEN and CDR2 is SYDVKM. V dropped 2 bases and J dropped 6 bases, with 8 bases sitting between them. CDR3 in DNA: TGTGCCAGCAGTTTACTGGGGGGCGAGCAGTACTTC. Translated: CASSLLGGEQYF.

This clone was seen a few times. This chain uses TRBV7-2 with TRBJ2-6; the D is unclear. Germline loops: CDR1 SGHTA, CDR2 FQGNSA. Trimming took off 1 base at V and 0 bases at J, with 16 bases between the two ends. The CDR3 covers 19 residues. The CDR3 DNA follows: TGTGCCAGCAGCTTAGGATCTAAGGCGGTGTTCTCTGGGGCCAACGTCCTGACTTTC. It codes for CASSLGSKAVFSGANVLTF.

The chain carries TRBV27 and TRBJ2-2; 7 bases map to TRBD2. The CDR3 spans 15 residues. Germline V gene sequence: CDR1 MNHEY, CDR2 SMNVEV (reference sequence). Losses at the gene ends were 4 bases for V and 4 bases for J; bases not matched to a gene: 6. The CDR3 region has the DNA TGTGCCAGCAGTTGGACTAGTATGGGCACCGGGGAGCTGTTTTTT. Its translation: CASSWTSMGTGELFF.